This passage covers 21 T cell receptor beta chains from one sample sequenced in a study of glioma-infiltrating T cells after dendritic cell vaccination. Profiling relied on immunoSEQ multiplex PCR, and the TCRdb table lists in-frame clones only, not all of them. Of under 100,000 clones in the sample, about 85% are singletons; the top ten hold 2.5% to 3%. Sequencing was performed on blood, taken before dendritic cell vaccination. The receptor source for this set is a human donor with glioblastoma.

The chain couples TRBV5-1 to TRBJ2-1; 7 nucleotides agree with TRBD1. Losses at the gene ends were 3 bases for V and 5 bases for J; bases not matched to a gene: 2. In germline, CDR1 is SGHRS, CDR2 YFSETQ. This CDR3 comprises 13 residues. DNA of the CDR3: TGCGCCAGCAGCTCGGGACAGAACAATGAGCAGTTCTTC. Protein sequence: CASSSGQNNEQFF.

J is TRBJ1-1 and V is TRBV30; no definite D call. The germline CDR1 and CDR2 sequences are GTSNPN and SVGIG (reference sequence). The ends were cut back, 2 bases at V and 3 bases at J, with 10 bases in the middle. This CDR3 is built from 13 residues. The CDR3 sequence: CAWSPTSDTEAFF. The DNA for the CDR3 is TGTGCCTGGAGTCCCACTTCGGACACTGAAGCTTTCTTT.

The CDR3 region has the DNA TGCGCCAGCAGCTACAGCGGGGGGAGAGAGACCCAGTACTTC. This sequence encodes CASSYSGGRETQYF. The V call is TRBV5-1, the J call TRBJ2-5; 9 bases agree with TRBD2. V trimming: 3 bases; J trimming: 4 bases; junction bases outside the gene matches: 4. The CDR3 has 14 amino acids. Germline V CDR1 and CDR2: SGHRS, YFSETQ. Based on the CDR3 plus reference TRBV5-1 and TRBJ2-5, the full variable domain is KAGVTQTPRYLIKTRGQQVTLSCSPISGHRSVSWYQQTPGQGLQFLFEYFSETQRNKGNFPGRFSGRQFSNSRSEMNVSTLELGDSALYLCASSYSGGRETQYFGPGTRLLVL.

This chain uses TRBV15 with TRBJ1-5; D not certain. V shed 0 bases and J shed 4 bases, with 10 bases lying between them. This CDR3 spans 15 amino acids. Germline CDR1 and CDR2: LNHNV and YYDKDF (reference sequence). The CDR3 region is CATSRDREPNQPQHF. The CDR3 DNA reads TGTGCCACCAGCAGAGACCGGGAACCTAATCAGCCCCAGCATTTT.

This chain joins TRBV7-2 and TRBJ1-1; no clear D gene. Trimming pared 3 bases from V and 4 bases from J, leaving 9 bases between. Germline V CDR1 and CDR2: SGHTA, FQGNSA. The CDR3 is made up of 13 amino acids. The CDR3 DNA follows: TGTGCCAGCAGCTTTAAAAGACTCACTGAAGCTTTCTTT. The encoded protein is CASSFKRLTEAFF.

The J gene is TRBJ2-2, the V gene TRBV6-9, with 7 bases fitting TRBD2. The ends lost 10 bases at V and 8 bases at J; junction bases unmatched: 19. Germline assignment: CDR1 MNHGY and CDR2 SVAAGI. CDR3 length: 16 residues. The CDR3 bases are TGTGCCATCCCGCGGTGGGGCGGTTGGGAGGGGGGGGAGCTGTTTTTT. It codes for CAIPRWGGWEGGELFF.

The chain carries TRBV6-5 and TRBJ2-7; unclear D gene. Trimming pared 3 bases from V and 2 bases from J, leaving 8 bases between. This CDR3 is built from 13 residues. CDR1 is MNHEY, CDR2 SVGAGI, per germline. The CDR3 here is CASSYRITYEQYF. CDR3 DNA: TGTGCCAGCAGTTATAGAATTACCTACGAGCAGTACTTC.

This clone turned up a few times. This chain uses TRBV4-1 with TRBJ1-6; no reliable D call. Germline CDR1 is MGHRA and CDR2 is YSYEKL. There are 12 residues in the CDR3. Trimming removed 0 bases from V and 14 bases from J, with 8 bases in between. CDR3 coding DNA: TGCGCCAGCAGCCAAGATGGGAGGACCCTCCACTTT. Translation gives CASSQDGRTLHF.

The chain employs TRBV6-5 and TRBJ1-1, with 9 bases identical to TRBD1. CDR1 and CDR2 from the germline V gene are MNHEY and SVGAGI. The CDR3 sequence is 15 residues long. V lost 4 bases and J lost 5; bases outside the gene matches: 8. As DNA, the CDR3 is TGTGCCAGCAGTTCCGGGACAGGGAGGAGGACTGAAGCTTTCTTT. Amino acid sequence: CASSSGTGRRTEAFF.

The V call is TRBV5-6, the J call TRBJ1-3; D gene uncertain. Germline-derived CDR1 and CDR2 are SGHDT and YYEEEE. CDR3 length equals 13 residues. With 0 bases removed from V and 2 bases from J, the gap between germline ends came to 3 bases. In DNA, the CDR3 is TGTGCCAGCAGCTTGGCTGCTGGAAACACCATATATTTT. Its translation: CASSLAAGNTIYF.

The chain has TRBV5-1 and TRBJ2-3; tentative D call: TRBD2 (5 bases). CDR3 length: 13 residues. CDR1 and CDR2 (germline): SGHRS, YFSETQ. Trimming pared 7 bases from V and 0 bases from J, leaving 9 bases between. In DNA form, the CDR3 reads TGCGCCAGCGGCCGGGGTAGCACAGATACGCAGTATTTT. Its protein is CASGRGSTDTQYF.

This clone was picked up a small number of times. CDR3 amino acids: CASRTAGVENEQYF. The CDR3 DNA sequence: TGTGCCAGCCGTACAGCGGGAGTCGAGAACGAGCAGTACTTC. The chain uses TRBV6-1 and TRBJ2-7; TRBD2 matches at 8 bases. Germline V CDR1 and CDR2: MNHNS, SASEGT. The CDR3 covers 14 residues. With 8 bases clipped from V and 5 bases from J, the junction kept 11 bases outside the gene matches.

The genes are TRBV7-2 and TRBJ2-7, with D possibly matching TRBD2 (6 bases). CDR3 length equals 16 residues. V was pared by 2 bases and J by 0 bases, with 14 bases between. Germline-derived CDR1 and CDR2 are SGHTA and FQGNSA. The DNA of the CDR3 is TGTGCCAGCAGCTTAAGCCCCGAGCGGGTCTCCTACGAGCAGTACTTC. It specifies CASSLSPERVSYEQYF.

In this sample, this clone turned up once. V gene TRBV5-1 combines with J gene TRBJ2-7; 12 bases are shared with TRBD2. Germline V gene data show CDR1 as SGHRS and CDR2 as YFSETQ. This CDR3 region has 14 residues. After removal of 0 bases from V and 6 bases from J, the junction contained 1 base not matched to a gene. The CDR3 nucleotides read TGCGCCAGCAGCTTGGAACTAGCGGGGGGCGAGCAGTACTTC. Translation gives CASSLELAGGEQYF. The entire variable domain, with the rest obtained from reference TRBV5-1 and TRBJ2-7, is as follows: KAGVTQTPRYLIKTRGQQVTLSCSPISGHRSVSWYQQTPGQGLQFLFEYFSETQRNKGNFPGRFSGRQFSNSRSEMNVSTLELGDSALYLCASSLELAGGEQYFGPGTRLTVT.

Here the CDR3 DNA reads TGTGCCAGCAGTTTTTTACTCAACAGGCAGGTGAATGGCTACACCTTC. It codes for CASSFLLNRQVNGYTF. The chain carries TRBV27 and TRBJ1-2, with D tentatively TRBD1 (5 bases). The CDR3 consists of 16 residues. With 3 bases removed from V and 6 bases from J, the gap between germline ends came to 20 bases. Germline CDR1 is MNHEY and CDR2 is SMNVEV (reference sequence).

The chain combines TRBV19 with TRBJ1-2, with D possibly matching TRBD1 (6 bases). Per germline, CDR1 LNHDA and CDR2 SQIVND (reference sequence). CDR3 length: 15 residues. Trimming stripped 3 bases from V and 0 bases from J, with 11 bases between. The CDR3 loop reads CASSMRGSPNYGYTF. CDR3 nucleotides: TGTGCCAGTAGTATGAGGGGGAGTCCTAACTATGGCTACACCTTC.

Here the CDR3 DNA reads TGTGCCAGCCAGGGACAGCTTGCAGGAAACACCATATATTTT. Its protein is CASQGQLAGNTIYF. V gene TRBV2 combines with J gene TRBJ1-3; 7 bases fit TRBD1. Germline CDR1 SNHLY, CDR2 FYNNEI. Trimming took 8 bases from V and 4 from J; bases not matched to a gene: 8. The CDR3 totals 14 residues.

The CDR3 protein is CASSFQGLMNTEAFF. In DNA form, the CDR3 reads TGTGCCAGCAGCTTCCAGGGCCTCATGAACACTGAAGCTTTCTTT. The chain couples TRBV7-2 to TRBJ1-1; possible D gene TRBD1, 5 bases. Trimming took off 3 bases at V and 0 bases at J, with 11 bases between the two ends. The CDR3 runs 15 residues. CDR1 SGHTA and CDR2 FQGNSA come from the germline V gene.

This clone was seen more than once but under ten times. CDR3 DNA sequence: TGCGCCAGCAGCTTGTCGGGTCGGCAATCCGGGGAGCTGTTTTTT. Protein: CASSLSGRQSGELFF. The chain joins TRBV5-1 to TRBJ2-2, with D uncertain. The CDR3 runs to 15 residues. Per the germline V gene, CDR1 is SGHRS and CDR2 is YFSETQ. Deletions cut 1 base from V and 6 bases from J, with 13 bases between. Based on the CDR3 plus reference TRBV5-1 and TRBJ2-2, the full variable domain is KAGVTQTPRYLIKTRGQQVTLSCSPISGHRSVSWYQQTPGQGLQFLFEYFSETQRNKGNFPGRFSGRQFSNSRSEMNVSTLELGDSALYLCASSLSGRQSGELFFGEGSRLTVL.

The gene calls are TRBV5-1 and TRBJ1-4; 7 bases are shared with TRBD1. This CDR3 comprises 16 residues. CDR1 and CDR2 from the germline V gene are SGHRS and YFSETQ. V was pared by 4 bases and J by 4 bases, with 10 bases of the junction left unmatched. The CDR3 sequence is CASSPTKTGFNEKLFF. Here the CDR3 DNA reads TGCGCCAGCAGCCCGACAAAGACAGGGTTTAATGAAAAACTGTTTTTT. The full variable domain, rest sourced from reference TRBV5-1 and TRBJ1-4, is KAGVTQTPRYLIKTRGQQVTLSCSPISGHRSVSWYQQTPGQGLQFLFEYFSETQRNKGNFPGRFSGRQFSNSRSEMNVSTLELGDSALYLCASSPTKTGFNEKLFFGSGTQLSVL.

The chain couples TRBV11-2 to TRBJ2-1; perhaps TRBD1 as D (6 bases). Germline lookup yields CDR1 SGHAT and CDR2 FQNNGV. The CDR3 spans 12 residues. The V gene lost 5 bases and the J gene lost 7 bases, with 9 bases spanning the gap. The CDR3 sequence is CASSVDRNEQFF. CDR3 nucleotides: TGTGCCAGCAGCGTCGACAGGAATGAGCAGTTCTTC.